These T cell receptor beta chains were read from a single sample in a study of control samples from healthy donors and cancer patients. Clones were read by immunoSEQ multiplex PCR, and TCRdb kept only the in-frame ones, dropping some. Of more than 65,000 clones listed, roughly 80% are singletons. Sequenced input: blood. The origin of the receptors is a man aged 45-60 years in good health. Each CDR3 is given with its conserved first and last residue.

V: TRBV19
length: 13
CDR3: CASTIRAPLEQYF

V: TRBV30
length: 13
CDR3: CAWSRFSGNTIYF

V: TRBV5-6
length: 15
CDR3: CASSLVETRGNEQYF

V: TRBV9
length: 13
CDR3: CASSPSRDREAFF

V: TRBV2
length: 12
CDR3: CASSPINQPQHF

V: TRBV5-4
length: 16
CDR3: CASSRPGASFPGELFF

V: TRBV19
length: 14
CDR3: CASSARGSVYEQYF

V: TRBV7-2
length: 15
CDR3: CASSLSSTSYNEQFF

V: TRBV18
length: 11
CDR3: CASSPDRGQFF

V: TRBV7-9
length: 13
CDR3: CASSLGQDTGYTF

V: TRBV4-1
length: 14
CDR3: CASSPGLVRQPQHF

V: TRBV18
length: 16
CDR3: CASSPPGTANTGELFF

V: TRBV18
length: 15
CDR3: CASSPPGPAGEKLFF